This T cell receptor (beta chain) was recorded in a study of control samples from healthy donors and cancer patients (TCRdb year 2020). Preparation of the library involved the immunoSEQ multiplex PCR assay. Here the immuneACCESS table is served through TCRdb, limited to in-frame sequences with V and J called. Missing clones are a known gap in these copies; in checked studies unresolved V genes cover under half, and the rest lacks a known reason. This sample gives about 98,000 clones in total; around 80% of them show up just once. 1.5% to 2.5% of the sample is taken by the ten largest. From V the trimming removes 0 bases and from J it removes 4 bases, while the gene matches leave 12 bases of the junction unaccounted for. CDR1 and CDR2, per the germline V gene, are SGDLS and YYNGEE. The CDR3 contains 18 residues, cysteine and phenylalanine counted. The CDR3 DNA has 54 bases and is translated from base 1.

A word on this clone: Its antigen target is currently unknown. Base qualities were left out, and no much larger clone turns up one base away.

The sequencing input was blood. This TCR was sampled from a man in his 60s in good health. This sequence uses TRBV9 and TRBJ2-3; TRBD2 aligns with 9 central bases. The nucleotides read TGTGCCAGCAGCGTAGAACGGGTAGCGGGAGTTTTCGCAGATACGCAGTATTTT. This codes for CASSVERVAGVFADTQYF.